The clone carrying this TCR beta chain showed up just a few times. The antigen is undetermined. This sample was taken from a study of post-analysis software for immune sequencing data. Regarding the study as a whole: About 5 TRBV segments appeared more often in patients than in controls, and TRBV5-6, TRBV5-1 and TRBV20-1 were among these.

V shed 4 bases and J 7 bases; nucleotides not matched to a gene: 9. The germline V gene has CDR1 SQVTM and CDR2 ANQGSEA. The CDR3 sequence is 13 residues long. TCR beta cDNA libraries included unique molecular identifiers. TCRdb redid the calling of the PCR reads with MiXCR, one entry per CDR3 protein. The sample carries 500,000 to 600,000 distinct CDR3 sequences, around 40% recorded once. Sequencing input: blood. The V and J genes are TRBV29-1 and TRBJ1-2, with 7 bases aligning to TRBD1. The source is a girl between 5 and 17 years old with multiple sclerosis. CDR3 DNA sequence: TGCAGCGTTGCGCTGGACAGGCGGGGTGGCTACACCTTC. This encodes CSVALDRRGGYTF.